This T cell receptor (beta chain) was sequenced for a study of PD-1 blockade in classical Hodgkin lymphoma (dated by TCRdb to about 2020). As for the study more broadly: Nivolumab dosing was 3 mg/kg intravenously every 2 weeks, continuing until either disease progression or unacceptable toxicity. To define a peripheral blood immune signature of response to PD-1 blockade in classical Hodgkin lymphoma, the study combined TCR beta sequencing with CyTOF.

The Qiagen DNeasy kit was used to extract genomic DNA from unsorted PBMCs and from the negatively selected CD4+ and CD8+ fractions. Amplification of TCR beta CDR3 regions was done by immunoSEQ multiplex PCR with primers that anneal to V and J segments. Amplification bias was minimized using a synthetic immune receptor repertoire, and residual bias was removed computationally after sequencing. On the authors' methods: Custom Python scripts were used to quantify repertoire diversity as the Shannon entropy index. The unsorted, CD4+ and CD8+ repertoires were each analyzed separately, with the exception of combined analyses, where CD4+ and CD8+ sequences were merged in silico. Clonal expansion was defined as at least a 2-fold frequency increase after treatment relative to C1D1, with a pseudocount of 0.5 for undetected baseline clones. Clones with 0 or 1 copy at C1D1 were classified as singleton clones, and clones with 2 or more copies were classified as non-singleton clones. Clones expanded in unsorted samples were annotated as CD4+, CD8+ or unknown by matching protein sequences in sorted samples from the same patient. Diversity changes from C1D1 to C4D1 were tested in paired samples using Wilcoxon tests. This immuneACCESS table, as held by TCRdb, lists in-frame sequences with V and J called but not all clones. Of the missing ones, under half trace to an unresolved V gene in checked studies; the others have no known cause. D and trimming come from the DNA, and the V and J calls and clone size come from that table. For this sample the table gives some 38,000 clones, of which about 82% were detected only once. The ten largest make up around 9.9% of the sample.

Overall study results and their limits: Baseline TCR diversity was reported to be lower in newly diagnosed patients than in healthy donors and to be lower still in relapsed/refractory patients. Diversity was lower in patients who began nivolumab less than 1 year after ASCT, so these patients were left out of later analyses to avoid confounding by immune reconstitution. A significant rise by C4D1 was seen in CD4+ but not CD8+ TCR diversity (p=0.0027 vs p=0.16), with the rise being most apparent in complete responders (p=0.02). Only a single clinical trial cohort was studied, and what caused the repertoire differences, possibly disease activity or prior therapy, remained undefined. Trial patients with a complete response had baseline diversity similar to that of newly diagnosed patients, while partial responders and progressors had significantly lower diversity.

The sample's time point, from its label and the paper: cycle 1 day 1 (C1D1), immediately before nivolumab initiation. Every trial patient had relapsed after autologous stem cell transplantation, and cohorts A, B and C differed in prior brentuximab vedotin exposure. The trial cohort included more than 55 patients with relapsed/refractory classical Hodgkin lymphoma, and each patient had a best overall response of complete response, partial response or progressive disease. Trial patients were treated with single-agent nivolumab in the multi-cohort phase II CheckMate 205 trial. An independent review committee assessed best overall response by applying the 2007 International Working Group response criteria. Trial PBMCs were obtained immediately prior to nivolumab initiation (C1D1) and on therapy at cycle 2 day 1 and cycle 4 day 1. Peripheral blood was collected in 8 mL Vacutainer Cell Preparation Tubes, from which PBMCs were isolated by centrifugation and then cryopreserved.

The CDR3 holds 17 amino acids from the cysteine to the phenylalanine. This entry keeps only the CDR3 DNA: 51 bases, framed from base 1. As encoded in the germline V gene, CDR1 is KGHSH while CDR2 is LQKENI. Cut back by 3 bases and 0 bases, the V and J ends lie 15 bases apart. There are a few counts of this clone. Its antigen specificity is not known. Base quality data are lacking; no much larger clone is found one base away. The source of this sequence is a human donor with classical Hodgkin lymphoma. Sample: peripheral blood mononuclear cells (PBMCs), taken at baseline. The V and J segments used are TRBV18 and TRBJ2-1; the D gene is perhaps TRBD2, on 6 matching bases. The CDR3 loop reads CASSPRRTGSSYNEQFF. The DNA sequence is TGTGCCAGCTCACCCCGTAGGACCGGGAGCTCCTACAATGAGCAGTTCTTC. Full variable domain (CDR3 extended with the reference TRBV18 and TRBJ2-1 proteins): NAGVMQNPRHLVRRRGQEARLRCSPMKGHSHVYWYRQLPEEGLKFMVYLQKENIIDESGMPKERFSAEFPKEGPSILRIQQVVRGDSAAYFCASSPRRTGSSYNEQFFGPGTRLTVL.